The present entry profiles one T cell receptor beta chain with its context. The antigen it binds to is not known. No clone much larger than this one lies a single base away; base qualities are absent. Cut back by 5 bases and 7 bases, the V and J ends lie 12 bases apart. CDR3 length: 14 amino acids, cysteine to phenylalanine. Of all the DNA, just the CDR3 is kept, 42 bases in frame from base 1. The germline V gene (reference sequence) gives CDR1 as LGHDT and CDR2 as YNNKEL. Each collaborating institution followed its own protocols to collect whole blood in K2EDTA tubes. For TCRbeta analysis, collaborators shipped samples in one of three forms: frozen whole blood, isolated PBMCs, or DNA extracted from either of those sample types. The sample comes from a study of blood T cell repertoires in COVID-19 (dated by TCRdb to about 2020). A note on the overall study: Samples covering the acute and convalescent phases of COVID-19 were provided by collaborators in the United States, Italy and Spain. Where HLA class I and class II types were available, the types were taken from metadata supplied by the sample provider, not from assay-based typing. Subjects who had been exposed to COVID-19, were actively infected with it, or had recovered from it provided the deeply sampled blood TCRbeta repertoires that made up the dataset. Samples were obtained from the ongoing ImmuneRACE study (first 160 participants) and from about 1,300 subjects provided by 6 global collaborators. A freely available public database, intended as a resource for researchers studying the immune response to SARS-CoV-2, is where the repertoires were released. The sample metadata nearly always contained a de-identified subject ID, COVID-19 status, age in years and sex. The prospective study material was composed of cDNA or gDNA derived from T cells, B-cell-depleted T cells, or PBMCs. Overall study results and their limits: Clinical and demographic metadata were provided uncurated, with the amount varying by source and participant.

The immunoSEQ Assay, a bias-controlled multiplex PCR, was used to amplify TCRbeta CDR3 regions from genomic DNA. On the study's bioinformatics: Nucleated cell counts per sample were estimated from amplification of reference gene primers within the assay. Sequence reads were collapsed and filtered to measure the absolute abundance of every unique TCRbeta CDR3 rearrangement. For each sample, productive Simpson clonality was calculated as the square root of Simpson's diversity index across productive rearrangements. Held by TCRdb, this immuneACCESS table contains in-frame sequences only and omits some clones. Under half of the omission traces to an unresolved V gene where checked; the cause of the rest is unknown. D and trimming come from the DNA, and the V and J calls and clone size come from that table. The sample contains some 200,000 clones, roughly 79% of them found a single time. The ten largest clones add up to about 28% of the sample.

The sequence was obtained from a woman aged 70-85 years with acute or convalescent COVID-19. The sequenced sample consisted of peripheral blood. This chain is built from TRBV3-1 (or the pseudogene TRBV3-2) and TRBJ1-6, and TRBD1 may be the D gene, going by 5 matching bases. The CDR3 has the sequence CASSETVKNSPLHF. The DNA is as follows: TGTGCCAGCAGCGAGACAGTAAAAAATTCACCCCTCCACTTT.